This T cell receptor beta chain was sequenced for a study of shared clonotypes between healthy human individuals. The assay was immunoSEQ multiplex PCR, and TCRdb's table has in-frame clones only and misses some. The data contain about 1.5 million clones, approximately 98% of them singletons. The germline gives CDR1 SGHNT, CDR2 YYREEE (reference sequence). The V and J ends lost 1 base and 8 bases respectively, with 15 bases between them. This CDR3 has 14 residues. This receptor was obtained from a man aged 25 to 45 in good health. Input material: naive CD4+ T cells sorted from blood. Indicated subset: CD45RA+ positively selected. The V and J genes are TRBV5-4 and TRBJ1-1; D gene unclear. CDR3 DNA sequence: TGTGCCAGCAGCTTGCCCCGGGCGAGCTCCGAAGCTTTCTTT. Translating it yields CASSLPRASSEAFF.